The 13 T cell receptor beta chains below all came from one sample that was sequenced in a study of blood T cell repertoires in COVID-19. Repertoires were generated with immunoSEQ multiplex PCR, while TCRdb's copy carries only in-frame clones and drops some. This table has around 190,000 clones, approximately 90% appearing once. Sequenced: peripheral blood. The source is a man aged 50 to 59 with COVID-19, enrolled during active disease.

CDR3 bases: TGTGCCAGCAGTACCCCCAACCTAGCGGGGGGAACAGATACGCAGTATTTT. This codes for CASSTPNLAGGTDTQYF. This chain uses TRBV6-2 or TRBV6-3 with TRBJ2-3; 11 bases are shared with TRBD2. CDR1 and CDR2 (germline): MNHEY, SVGEGT. The CDR3 totals 17 residues. V trimming: 5 bases; J trimming: 3 bases; junction bases outside the gene matches: 10.

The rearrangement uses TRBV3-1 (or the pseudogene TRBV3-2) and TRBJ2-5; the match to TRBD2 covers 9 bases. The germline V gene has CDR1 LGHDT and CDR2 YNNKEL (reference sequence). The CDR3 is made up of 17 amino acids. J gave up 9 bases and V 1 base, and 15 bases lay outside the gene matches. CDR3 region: CASSQAFGLAGPRAQYF. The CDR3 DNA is TGTGCCAGCAGCCAAGCGTTTGGGCTAGCGGGGCCCAGGGCCCAGTACTTC.

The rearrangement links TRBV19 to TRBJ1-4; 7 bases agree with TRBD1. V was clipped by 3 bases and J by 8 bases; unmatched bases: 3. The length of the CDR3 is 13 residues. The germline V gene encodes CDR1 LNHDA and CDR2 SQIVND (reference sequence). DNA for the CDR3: TGTGCCAGTAGTATGGGACAGAAGGAAAAACTGTTTTTT. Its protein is CASSMGQKEKLFF.

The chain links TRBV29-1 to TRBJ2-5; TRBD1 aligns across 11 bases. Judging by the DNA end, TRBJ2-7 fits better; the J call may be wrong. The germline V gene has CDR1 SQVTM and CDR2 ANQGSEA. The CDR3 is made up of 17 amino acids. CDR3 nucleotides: TGCAGCGTTGATCTGTCAACCGGGACAGGGGGATCCTACGAGCAGTACTTC. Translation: CSVDLSTGTGGSYEQYF.

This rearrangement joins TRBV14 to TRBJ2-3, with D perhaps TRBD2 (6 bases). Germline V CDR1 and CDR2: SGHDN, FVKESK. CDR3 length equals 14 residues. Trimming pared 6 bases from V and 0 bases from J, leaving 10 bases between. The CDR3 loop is CASRERVSTDTQYF. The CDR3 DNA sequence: TGTGCCAGCAGGGAGCGGGTTAGCACAGATACGCAGTATTTT.

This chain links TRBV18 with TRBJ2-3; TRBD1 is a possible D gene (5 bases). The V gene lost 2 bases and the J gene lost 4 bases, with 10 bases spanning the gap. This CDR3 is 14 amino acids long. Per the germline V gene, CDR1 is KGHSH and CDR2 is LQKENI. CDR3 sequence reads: CASSPFQGSDTQYF. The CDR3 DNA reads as TGTGCCAGCTCACCATTTCAGGGATCAGATACGCAGTATTTT.

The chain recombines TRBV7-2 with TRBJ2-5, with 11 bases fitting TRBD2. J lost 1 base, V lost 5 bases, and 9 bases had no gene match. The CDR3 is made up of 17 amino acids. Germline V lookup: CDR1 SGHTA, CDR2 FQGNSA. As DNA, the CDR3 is TGTGCCAGCAGCAGTAGCGGGGGGGCCGTTATCCAAGAGACCCAGTACTTC. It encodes CASSSSGGAVIQETQYF. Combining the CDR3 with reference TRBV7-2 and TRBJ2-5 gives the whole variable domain GAGVSQSPSNKVTEKGKDVELRCDPISGHTALYWYRQSLGQGLEFLIYFQGNSAPDKSGLPSDRFSAERTGGSVSTLTIQRTQQEDSAVYLCASSSSGGAVIQETQYFGPGTRLLVL.

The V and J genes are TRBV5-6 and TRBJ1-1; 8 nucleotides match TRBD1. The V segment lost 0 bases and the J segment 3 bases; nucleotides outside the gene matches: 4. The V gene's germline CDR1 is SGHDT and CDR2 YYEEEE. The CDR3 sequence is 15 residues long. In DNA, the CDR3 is TGTGCCAGCAGCTTGGCCTCGACAGGGGACACTGAAGCTTTCTTT. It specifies CASSLASTGDTEAFF.

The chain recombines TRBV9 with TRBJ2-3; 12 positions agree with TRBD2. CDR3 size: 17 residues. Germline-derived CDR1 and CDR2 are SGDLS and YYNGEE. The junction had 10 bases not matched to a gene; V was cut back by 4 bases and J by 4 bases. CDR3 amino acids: CASSSITSGGLSDTQYF. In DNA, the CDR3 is TGTGCCAGCAGCTCCATAACTAGCGGGGGGCTCTCAGATACGCAGTATTTT.

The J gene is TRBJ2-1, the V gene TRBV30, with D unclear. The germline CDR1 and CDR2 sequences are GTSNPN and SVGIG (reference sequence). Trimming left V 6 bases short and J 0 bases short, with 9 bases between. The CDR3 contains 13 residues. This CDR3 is CACAPSSYNEQFF. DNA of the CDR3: TGTGCCTGCGCCCCTAGCTCCTACAATGAGCAGTTCTTC.

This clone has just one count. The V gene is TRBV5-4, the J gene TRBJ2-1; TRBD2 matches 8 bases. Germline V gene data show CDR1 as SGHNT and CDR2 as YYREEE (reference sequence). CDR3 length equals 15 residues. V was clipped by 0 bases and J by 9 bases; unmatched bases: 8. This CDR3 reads CASSLEGRGAGEQFF. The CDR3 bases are TGTGCCAGCAGCTTGGAGGGGCGGGGGGCTGGTGAGCAGTTCTTC. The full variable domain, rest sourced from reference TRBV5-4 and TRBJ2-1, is ETGVTQSPTHLIKTRGQQVTLRCSSQSGHNTVSWYQQALGQGPQFIFQYYREEENGRGNFPPRFSGLQFPNYSSELNVNALELDDSALYLCASSLEGRGAGEQFFGPGTRLTVL.

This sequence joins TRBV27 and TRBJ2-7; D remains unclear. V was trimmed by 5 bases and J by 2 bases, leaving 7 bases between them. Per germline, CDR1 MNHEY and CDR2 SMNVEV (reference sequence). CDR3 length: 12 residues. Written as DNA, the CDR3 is TGTGCCAGCAGTAGAGACACCTACGAGCAGTACTTC. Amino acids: CASSRDTYEQYF.

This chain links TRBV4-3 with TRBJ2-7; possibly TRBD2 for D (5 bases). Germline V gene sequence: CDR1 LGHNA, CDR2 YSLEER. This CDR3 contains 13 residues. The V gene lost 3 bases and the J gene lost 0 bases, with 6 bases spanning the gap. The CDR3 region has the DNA TGCGCCAGCAGCCACGGGGTCTCCTACGAGCAGTACTTC. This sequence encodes CASSHGVSYEQYF.